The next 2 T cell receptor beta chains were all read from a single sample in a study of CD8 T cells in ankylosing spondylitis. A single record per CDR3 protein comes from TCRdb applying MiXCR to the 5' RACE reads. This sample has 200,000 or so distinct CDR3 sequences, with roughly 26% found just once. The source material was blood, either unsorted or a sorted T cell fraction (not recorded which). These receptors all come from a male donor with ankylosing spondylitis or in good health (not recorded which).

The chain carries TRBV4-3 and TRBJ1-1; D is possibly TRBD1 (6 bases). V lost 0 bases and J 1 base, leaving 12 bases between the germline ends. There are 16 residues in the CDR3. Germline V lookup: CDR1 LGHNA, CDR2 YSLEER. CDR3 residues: CASSQDINRENTEAFF. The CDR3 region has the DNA TGCGCCAGCAGCCAAGACATTAACAGGGAGAACACTGAAGCTTTCTTT.

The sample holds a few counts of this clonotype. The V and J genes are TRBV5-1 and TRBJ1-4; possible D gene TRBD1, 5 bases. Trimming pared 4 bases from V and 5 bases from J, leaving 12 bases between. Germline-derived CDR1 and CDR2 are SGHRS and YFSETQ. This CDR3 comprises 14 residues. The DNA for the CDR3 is TGCGCCAGCAGCCCCCACGGGGCCAATGAAAAACTGTTTTTT. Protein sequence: CASSPHGANEKLFF.